The rows below give T cell receptor beta chains drawn from one sample of a study of blood T cell repertoires in COVID-19. Produced via immunoSEQ multiplex PCR; TCRdb's table is partial and in-frame only. The data show about 89,000 clones, with about three quarters seen just once and around 14% held by the top ten. Sequencing input: peripheral blood. The receptors derive from an elderly woman with acute or convalescent COVID-19. CDR3s include the opening cysteine and the closing phenylalanine or tryptophan. D genes are given only for firm matches. A clone size is listed for some rows: how often the clone was seen (once, few, many), or a class if it is expanded.

V,D,J,size,DNA,CDR3
TRBV5-5,.,TRBJ1-6,.,TGTGCCAGCAGCTCGGACAGCTATAATTCACCCCTCCACTTT,CASSSDSYNSPLHF
TRBV11-2,.,TRBJ1-1,.,TGTGCCAGCAGCTTAAACAGGGCACCCAGCAACACTGAAGCTTTCTTT,CASSLNRAPSNTEAFF
TRBV19,.,TRBJ2-7,.,TGTGCCAGTACCAAAGGGGGGGACCCCTCAGCCTACGAGCAATACTTC,CASTKGGDPSAYEQYF
TRBV12-3/TRBV12-4,TRBD1,TRBJ1-6,.,TGTGCCAGCAGTGCGGGACAGCCTGGACCCCTCCACTTT,CASSAGQPGPLHF
TRBV7-9,TRBD1,TRBJ1-1,.,TGTGCCAGCAGCTTCTTAGACAGGGGAGGAACTGAAGCTTTCTTT,CASSFLDRGGTEAFF
TRBV12-3/TRBV12-4,TRBD1,TRBJ1-2,.,TGTGCCAGCAGTTTAAGGGGGCTAAGCGGCTACACCTTC,CASSLRGLSGYTF
TRBV5-1,TRBD2,TRBJ2-5,.,TGCGCCAGCAGCTTCTCTAGCGGGGGGTCTAAAGAGACCCAGTACTTC,CASSFSSGGSKETQYF
TRBV5-5,.,TRBJ1-2,.,TGTGCCAGCAGCTTGTGGGAGGTTGGCTACACCTTC,CASSLWEVGYTF
TRBV5-1,TRBD1,TRBJ1-3,.,TGCGCCAGCAGCTTGGAGGGACAGGCGCATAGATCTGGAAACACCATATATTTT,CASSLEGQAHRSGNTIYF
TRBV11-1,.,TRBJ1-1,few,TGTGCCAGCAGCCTGACGAGGGTCCGGGCCACTGAAGCTTTCTTT,CASSLTRVRATEAFF
TRBV10-3,TRBD2,TRBJ2-3,.,TGTGCCATCCTTGGGACTAGCGGGTTCAGCACAGATACGCAGTATTTT,CAILGTSGFSTDTQYF
TRBV3-1/TRBV3-2,.,TRBJ2-7,.,TGTGCCAGCGGCCCGACCTTGCAGCGGACCTCCTACGAGCAGTACTTC,CASGPTLQRTSYEQYF
TRBV5-1,TRBD2,TRBJ2-1,.,TGCGCCAGCAGCCGGACTAGCGGGGCGATAGCCTACAATGAGCAGTTCTTC,CASSRTSGAIAYNEQFF
TRBV7-9,TRBD1,TRBJ1-3,.,TGTGCCAGCAGCCCGAGACAGGGGTCCAACTCTGGAAACACCATATATTTT,CASSPRQGSNSGNTIYF
TRBV7-6,.,TRBJ2-7,.,TGTGCCAGCAGCTTTGGTGGGGCATCCGCCTACGAGCAGTACTTC,CASSFGGASAYEQYF
TRBV3-1/TRBV3-2,.,TRBJ2-7,few,TGTGCCAGCACCCCAACAGGGTTGAGGGGCGAGCAGTACTTC,CASTPTGLRGEQYF
TRBV18,.,TRBJ2-1,.,TGTGCCAGCTCACCCCCGGGTGTTTCGAATGAGCAGTTCTTC,CASSPPGVSNEQFF
TRBV4-1,TRBD1,TRBJ1-4,many,TGCGCCAGCAGCTTGCGGCGCGCGACAGGGGGCTTAGGTAATGAAAAACTGTTTTTT,CASSLRRATGGLGNEKLFF
TRBV11-2,.,TRBJ2-1,.,TGTGCCAGCAGCTCCTACCGGACAGACAATGAGCAGTTCTTC,CASSSYRTDNEQFF
TRBV19,TRBD1,TRBJ2-7,.,TGTGCCAGTAGTACTGGGACAGCGACGTACGAGCAGTACTTC,CASSTGTATYEQYF
TRBV19,TRBD1,TRBJ2-1,.,TGTGCCAGTGAGGACAGGGGCCATGAGCAGTTCTTC,CASEDRGHEQFF
TRBV7-2,.,TRBJ2-5,.,TGTGCCAGCAGCTTTCAAGAGGGAGAGACCCAGTACTTC,CASSFQEGETQYF
TRBV5-8,.,TRBJ1-6,.,TGTGCCAGCAGCCCGGCGGGGGGCTCCTATAATTCACCCCTCCACTTT,CASSPAGGSYNSPLHF
TRBV7-2,.,TRBJ1-2,.,TGTGCCAGCAGCTTAGCGGTGGGGGCCAACTATGGCTACACCTTC,CASSLAVGANYGYTF
TRBV5-6,TRBD1,TRBJ1-2,.,TGTGCCAGCAGCCCGAAGGGACAGACCTATGGCTACACCTTC,CASSPKGQTYGYTF
TRBV5-1,TRBD1,TRBJ1-1,.,TGCGCCAGCAGCTTGGGGCAGGGGGGCACTGAAGCTTTCTTT,CASSLGQGGTEAFF
TRBV18,.,TRBJ1-1,.,TGTGCCAGCTCACCACCAGCCATGAACACTGAAGCTTTCTTT,CASSPPAMNTEAFF
TRBV27,TRBD1,TRBJ1-5,.,TGTGCCAGCAGTTTTCGTGAGGGGGCCCTTTATAGCAATCAGCCCCAGCATTTT,CASSFREGALYSNQPQHF
TRBV5-6,.,TRBJ1-6,.,TGTGCCAGCAGCTTGAGGGGTTATAATTCACCCCTCCACTTT,CASSLRGYNSPLHF
TRBV11-2,TRBD1,TRBJ1-2,few,TGTGCCAGCAGCTTAGACGCCGGGACAGGGGTTTATGGCTACACCTTC,CASSLDAGTGVYGYTF
TRBV19,TRBD1,TRBJ1-4,few,TGTGCCAGTAGCCTCCGGGACAGGGACGAAAAACTGTTTTTT,CASSLRDRDEKLFF
TRBV5-1,TRBD2,TRBJ2-3,.,TGCGCCAGCAGCTTGGCCAGCGGGAGCCGGGCGGATACGCAGTATTTT,CASSLASGSRADTQYF
TRBV28,TRBD1,TRBJ1-2,.,TGTGCCACCCAGGGGGCGAGCTACACCTTC,CATQGASYTF
TRBV11-2,.,TRBJ2-5,.,TGTGCCAGCAGCTTATATCCCCCCCCAGGGGAGACCCAGTACTTC,CASSLYPPPGETQYF
TRBV5-4,.,TRBJ2-7,many,TGTGCCAGCAGCTTGGCCCACCGGGGAGAGCAGTACTTC,CASSLAHRGEQYF
TRBV6-5,TRBD1,TRBJ1-2,.,TGTGCCAGCAGACGACAGGGTTCCTATGGCTACACCTTC,CASRRQGSYGYTF
TRBV28,TRBD1,TRBJ1-4,.,TGTGCCAGCAGAACCTCAGCGGCAGGGGGCCCAACTAATGAAAAACTGTTTTTT,CASRTSAAGGPTNEKLFF
TRBV6-5,.,TRBJ1-3,once,TGTGCCAGCAGTTACCCCGACATCTACTCTGGAAACACCATATATTTT,CASSYPDIYSGNTIYF